Below, one T cell receptor (beta chain) is given with its context. The specificity of this receptor is unknown. The sample holds no much larger clone one base away, and base qualities are not on file. This entry is derived from a study of cytomegalovirus exposure and HLA in healthy donors (dated by TCRdb to about 2017). Some background on the complete study: According to an earlier analysis of several hundred of the donors, about 170 million T cells yielded over 90 million unique TCR beta sequences and roughly 280 Gb of sequence data. Roughly 300 gigabases of sequencing data and approximately 85 million unique TCR sequences were included in an early release covering around 650 HLA-typed donors. Of the 398 genotyped donors, 81% fell in the genetic ancestry cluster associated with self-reported Caucasian donors. The study aimed to test whether signatures of past pathogen exposure could be identified by cataloging public T cell receptors. The T cell repertoires of about 700 subjects were profiled by immunosequencing and related to cytomegalovirus serostatus. A separate validation cohort of roughly 120 different subjects was used in addition to the 666-subject first cohort. To predict cytomegalovirus infection status, the study brought together high-throughput TCR immunosequencing, statistical association of individual TCRs with disease status, and machine learning. A later analysis re-examined previously published TCR beta repertoires from more than 600 donors and added high-resolution HLA genotyping to investigate patterns of TCR occurrence. Rather than using new phenotypic data, the later analysis identified candidate immune exposures from TCR beta sequences and from how often those sequences occurred across donors. In an earlier analysis of 500 to 650 of the donors, high-throughput TCR beta sequencing was used to judge whether each TCR beta V gene segment behaved as functional or pseudogenic. Donor age, sex, ethnicity and CMV serostatus were collected together with the repertoire data. In a later genetic analysis, genome-wide SNP genotypes for about 65% of the 666 donors were used, and that subset was treated as a discovery cohort. All discovery cohort repertoires had been generated on a single sequencing platform. HLA typing included class I and class II loci at four-digit resolution. The number of typed donors differed by locus: roughly 620-640 for A, B, C, DRB1 and DQB1; roughly 510 for DQA1; approximately 610 for DPA1; and 400 to 480 for DPB1. Because of strong linkage in the cohort, roughly five DR-DQ haplotypes were treated as single units for association and clustering. Among roughly 400 genotyped donors of the cohort, an average of around 250,000 unique TCR beta nucleotide sequences was sequenced per donor, of which approximately 18% were non-productive.

The cohort consisted of approximately 690 healthy bone marrow donors. At the time of sampling, every cohort member was nominally healthy, though immune exposures that went unrecorded were likely present. The donor was CMV seropositive and was included in the group of 289 seropositive cohort members. Every donor gave a peripheral blood sample, and the peripheral blood mononuclear cells from that sample were used for TCR beta sequencing. Genomic DNA extraction from the blood cell samples was performed with the Qiagen DNeasy Blood Extraction Kit. Receptors were amplified or captured by the immunoSEQ multiplex PCR assay. For the multiplex PCR, a mixture combining 60 forward primers for TCR Vbeta segments and 13 reverse primers for TCR Jbeta segments was used. The CDR3 region of rearranged TCR beta genes was amplified from genomic DNA by a multiplex PCR assay. The amplified TCR beta libraries were sequenced on the Illumina HiSeq System as 87-base-pair reads. The source study handled its data this way. A later analysis counted tens of millions of unique TCR beta chains across the 500 to 850 repertoires, and roughly 10 million of these chains were shared by at least two donors. Raw reads were error-corrected and collapsed into unique sequences with a nearest-neighbor algorithm that merged closely related sequences to remove PCR and sequencing errors. Alignment of CDR3 sequences to IMGT reference sequences was used to assign V, D and J gene segments. For a sequence to be retained, a match of at least six nucleotides to both a V gene segment and a J gene segment was required. Rearrangements were called productive when the CDR3 lacked stop codons and stayed in frame with V and J; all others were non-productive. CDR3 was defined according to IMGT convention as the region running from the second conserved V-encoded cysteine to the conserved J-encoded phenylalanine. In an earlier analysis of more than 550 of the donors, sequences lacking an unambiguous match to a single V gene segment were excluded. In an earlier analysis of several hundred of the donors, a V segment was called functional when productive rearrangements were above 56.7%, and segregating when the standard deviation between donors exceeded 5%. A statistical classification framework was developed to diagnose cytomegalovirus status using the catalog of TCR beta chain sequences. V and J gene assignment, in a later analysis, came from comparing TCR nucleotide sequences with IMGT/GENE-DB human TR gene sequences. Using the TCRdist pipeline, a later analysis assigned CDR3 sequences along with most-parsimonious VDJ recombination scenarios. In a later analysis, each TCR beta chain was defined by its CDR3 amino acid sequence together with its V-gene family, and reads without a unique V-gene family were excluded. As a way to deal with suspected cross-contamination and a sequencing artifact, a later analysis dropped approximately 570 nucleotide sequences that were highly shared and had low generation probability. A later analysis calculated a clonal expansion index for each public chain from normalized within-repertoire ranks of inferred template counts. A later analysis computed generation probabilities with a VDJ recombination model fitted to out-of-frame rearrangements, and checked the results against IGoR. A later analysis scored TCR-TCR, TCR-HLA and TCR-CMV co-occurrence with hypergeometric tests, applying a repertoire-size bias correction to TCR pairs. A later analysis estimated false discovery rates by permuting HLA or CMV assignments 20 times. In a later analysis, co-occurring TCRs were grouped using DBSCAN, with TCRdist sequence similarity added in when clustering inside HLA-allele-positive subsets. Co-occurrence clustering excluded repertoires with fewer than 30,000 or more than 120,000 public chains, plus five with anomalous nucleotide sharing. TCRdb limited this immuneACCESS table to in-frame rearrangements with V and J called. A share of clones is missing; checked studies link under half to unresolved V genes, and the rest is unexplained. V and J calls plus clone size are reproduced from that table; the DNA served to infer D and trimming. The sample yields 110,000 to 150,000 clones; roughly 80% were counted once. The ten biggest clones cover around 4.3% of the sample.

Trimming at the junction amounts to 1 base on V and 1 base on J, and the germline ends lie 17 bases apart. The CDR3 numbers 17 residues from cysteine through phenylalanine. Only CDR3 DNA remains: 51 bases, in frame from the first base. In the germline V gene (reference sequence), CDR1 corresponds to GTSNPN and CDR2 to SVGIG. What the study reported, not specific to this receptor: Because HLA typing was unavailable for some donors at each locus, only the typed subset was used in association tests. In an earlier analysis of 500 to 650 of the donors, most TCR beta V segments appeared in productive rearrangements about 87% or about 30% of the time, broadly matching IMGT annotations. Most TCR sequences were seen in very few donors, while some public TCRs were found in many individuals. In a later genetic analysis, a missense DCLRE1C variant was associated with V-gene and J-gene trimming of TCR beta chains, and the association was replicated in an independent cohort. Specific HLA alleles were associated with 16,951 TCR beta sequences at a false discovery rate of 0.05 in a later analysis. Linkage disequilibrium might explain the correlated functional status among segregating V segments, but an unknown experimental factor could not be excluded. The earlier analysis of approximately 590 of the donors excluded 15 to 20 rarely observed V segments, including chromosome 9 orphons, because counts were too low. In a later genetic analysis, fewer N-insertions in productive TCRs were reported among donors in an Asian-associated ancestry cluster than the approximately 710-donor mean. The authors suggested that the approach could potentially be extended to other disease states and immunological phenotypes. In a later analysis, the rate of TCR association differed among HLA loci, with DRB1 alleles having the most associated TCRs and HLA-C alleles having the fewest. According to a later analysis, parvovirus B19, influenza, CMV and Epstein-Barr virus appeared linked to several top co-occurrence clusters. A total of some 180 TCR beta chains were listed by the study as associated with cytomegalovirus. Cytomegalovirus status was reported to be diagnosed by the classifier with high specificity and sensitivity in both the original and validation cohorts. In a later analysis, HLA-associated TCR beta chains were found to be more clonally expanded and to have lower generation probabilities than equally common non-associated chains. Most CMV-associated TCR beta chains appeared to be HLA-restricted in a later analysis, and the HLA associations seemed to be driven largely by CMV exposure. A further reported finding was that TCR beta sequences accurately predicted the HLA-A and HLA-B alleles for most subjects in the first cohort. When HLA alleles, especially DR and DQ, strongly co-occurred, attributing TCR associations to individual alleles was difficult. The presence/absence analyses assumed that sequencing depth was roughly uniform across donors, and that assumption may not be true. Immune exposure information for the cohort was limited to CMV serostatus. The sequencing pipeline was judged likely to have produced a cluster of highly shared sequence variants as a technical artifact. A few of the identified cytomegalovirus-associated TCR beta chains were confirmed in vitro to be specific for cytomegalovirus antigens. In this cohort, only TCR beta chains were sequenced, and detectable features were limited by the absence of alpha or paired-chain data. The 87-base-pair reads could not distinguish some IMGT-functional V segments, including TRBV6-2 and TRBV6-3, so those segments were excluded.

The rearrangement combines TRBV30 with TRBJ1-5, with TRBD1 as a weak D call on 5 bases. The specimen sequenced was PBMCs. This receptor was taken from a middle-aged man in good health and CMV-seropositive. The nucleotides are TGTGCCTGGAGTGCCGGTGGTGGGGGGTGGAGCAATCAGCCCCAGCATTTT. This sequence encodes CAWSAGGGGWSNQPQHF.